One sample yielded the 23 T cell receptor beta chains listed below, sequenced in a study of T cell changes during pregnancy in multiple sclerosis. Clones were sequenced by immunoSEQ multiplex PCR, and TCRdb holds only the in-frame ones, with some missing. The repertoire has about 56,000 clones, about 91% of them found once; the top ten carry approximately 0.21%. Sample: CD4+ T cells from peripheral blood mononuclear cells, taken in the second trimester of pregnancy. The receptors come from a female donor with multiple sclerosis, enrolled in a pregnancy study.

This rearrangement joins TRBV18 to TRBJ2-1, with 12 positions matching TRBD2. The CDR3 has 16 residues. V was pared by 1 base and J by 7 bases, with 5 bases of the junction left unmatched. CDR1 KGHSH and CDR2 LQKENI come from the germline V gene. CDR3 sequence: CASSPRGTSGSNEQFF. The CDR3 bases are TGTGCCAGCTCACCACGTGGGACTAGCGGGTCAAATGAGCAGTTCTTC.

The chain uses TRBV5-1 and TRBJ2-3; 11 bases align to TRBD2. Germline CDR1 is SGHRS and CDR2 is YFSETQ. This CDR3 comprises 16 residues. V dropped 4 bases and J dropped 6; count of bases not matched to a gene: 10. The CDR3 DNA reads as TGCGCCAGCAGCCTCGATGGACTAGCGGGCATCGATACGCAGTATTTT. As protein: CASSLDGLAGIDTQYF.

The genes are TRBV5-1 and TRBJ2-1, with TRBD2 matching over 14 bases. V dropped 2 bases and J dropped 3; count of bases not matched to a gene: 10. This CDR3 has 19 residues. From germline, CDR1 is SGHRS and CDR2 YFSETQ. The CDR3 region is CASSLQGLAGGGDYNEQFF. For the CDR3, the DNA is TGCGCCAGCAGCTTACAAGGACTAGCGGGAGGTGGGGACTACAATGAGCAGTTCTTC.

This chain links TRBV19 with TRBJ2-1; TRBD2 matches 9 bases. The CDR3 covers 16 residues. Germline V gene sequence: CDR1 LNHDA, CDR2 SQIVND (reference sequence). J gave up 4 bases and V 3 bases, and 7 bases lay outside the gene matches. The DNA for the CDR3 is TGTGCCAGTAGTATGAAGACTAGCGGAACTTACAATGAGCAGTTCTTC. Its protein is CASSMKTSGTYNEQFF.

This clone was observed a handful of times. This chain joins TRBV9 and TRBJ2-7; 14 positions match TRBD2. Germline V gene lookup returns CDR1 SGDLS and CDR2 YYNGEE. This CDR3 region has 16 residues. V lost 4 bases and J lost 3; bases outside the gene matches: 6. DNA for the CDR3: TGTGCCAGCAGCACTGGACTAGCGGGAGGAATCTACGAGCAGTACTTC. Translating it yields CASSTGLAGGIYEQYF.

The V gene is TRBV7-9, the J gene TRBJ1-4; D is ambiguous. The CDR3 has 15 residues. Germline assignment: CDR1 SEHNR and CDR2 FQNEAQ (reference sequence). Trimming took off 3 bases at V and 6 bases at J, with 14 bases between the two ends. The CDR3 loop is CASSFTGGRDEKLFF. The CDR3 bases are TGTGCCAGCAGCTTCACGGGAGGTCGGGATGAAAAACTGTTTTTT.

The CDR3 DNA reads TGTGCCAGCAGCTTTCGGGGGGTAATCATCGAGCAGTACTTC. Protein sequence: CASSFRGVIIEQYF. J is TRBJ2-7 and V is TRBV5-4, with 7 positions matching TRBD2. This CDR3 is built from 14 residues. Losses at the gene ends were 2 bases for V and 6 bases for J; bases not matched to a gene: 8. The germline CDR1 and CDR2 sequences are SGHNT and YYREEE (reference sequence). The whole variable domain, remainder taken from reference TRBV5-4 and TRBJ2-7, is ETGVTQSPTHLIKTRGQQVTLRCSSQSGHNTVSWYQQALGQGPQFIFQYYREEENGRGNFPPRFSGLQFPNYSSELNVNALELDDSALYLCASSFRGVIIEQYFGPGTRLTVT.

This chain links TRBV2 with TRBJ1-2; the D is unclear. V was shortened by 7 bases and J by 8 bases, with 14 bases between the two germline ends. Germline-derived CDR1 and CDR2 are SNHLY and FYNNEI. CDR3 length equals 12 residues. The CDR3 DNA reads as TGTGCCAGCACCCTCGAGGGTTGGGGCTACACCTTC. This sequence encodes CASTLEGWGYTF.

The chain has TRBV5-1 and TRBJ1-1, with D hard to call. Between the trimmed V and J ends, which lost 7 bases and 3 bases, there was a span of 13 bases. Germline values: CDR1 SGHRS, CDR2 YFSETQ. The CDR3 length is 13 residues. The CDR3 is CASRLESDTEAFF. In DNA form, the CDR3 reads TGCGCCAGCCGTCTCGAGTCGGACACTGAAGCTTTCTTT.

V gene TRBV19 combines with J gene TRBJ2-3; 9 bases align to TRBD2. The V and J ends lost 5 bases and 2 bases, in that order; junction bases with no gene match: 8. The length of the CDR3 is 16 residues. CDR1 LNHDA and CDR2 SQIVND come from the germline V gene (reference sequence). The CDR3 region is CASSSLAGADTDTQYF. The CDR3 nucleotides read TGTGCCAGTAGTTCGTTAGCGGGGGCGGACACAGATACGCAGTATTTT.

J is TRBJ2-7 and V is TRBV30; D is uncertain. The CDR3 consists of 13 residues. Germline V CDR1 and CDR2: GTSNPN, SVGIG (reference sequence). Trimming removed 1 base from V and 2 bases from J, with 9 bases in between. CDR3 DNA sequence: TGTGCCTGGAGTGGATCGGTCCCCTACGAGCAGTACTTC. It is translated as CAWSGSVPYEQYF. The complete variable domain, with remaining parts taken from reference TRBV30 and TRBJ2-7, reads SQTIHQWPATLVQPVGSPLSLECTVEGTSNPNLYWYRQAAGRGLQLLFYSVGIGQISSEVPQNLSASRPQDRQFILSSKKLLLSDSGFYLCAWSGSVPYEQYFGPGTRLTVT.

The CDR3 loop is CASNRELVRGEQFF. DNA of the CDR3: TGTGCCAGCAACCGGGAGCTAGTTAGGGGTGAGCAGTTCTTC. The rearrangement links TRBV5-5 to TRBJ2-1, with a possible D match to TRBD2 (6 bases). The CDR3 totals 14 residues. From germline, CDR1 is SGHKS and CDR2 YYEKEE (reference sequence). V dropped 6 bases and J dropped 9 bases, with 19 bases sitting between them.

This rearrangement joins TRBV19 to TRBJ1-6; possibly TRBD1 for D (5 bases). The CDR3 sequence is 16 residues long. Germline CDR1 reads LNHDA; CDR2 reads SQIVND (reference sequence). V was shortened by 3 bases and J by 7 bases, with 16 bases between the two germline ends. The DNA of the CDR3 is TGTGCCAGTAGTATTCCTGTGGGGGGTAAGAATTCACCCCTCCACTTT. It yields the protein CASSIPVGGKNSPLHF.

CDR3 bases: TGTGCCATCAGTTTATTTAGGGACAGCCACACAGATACGCAGTATTTT. This codes for CAISLFRDSHTDTQYF. The rearrangement links TRBV10-3 to TRBJ2-3; 7 positions agree with TRBD1. The CDR3 contains 16 residues. With 5 bases clipped from V and 2 bases from J, the junction kept 10 bases outside the gene matches. Germline lookup yields CDR1 ENHRY and CDR2 SYGVKD.

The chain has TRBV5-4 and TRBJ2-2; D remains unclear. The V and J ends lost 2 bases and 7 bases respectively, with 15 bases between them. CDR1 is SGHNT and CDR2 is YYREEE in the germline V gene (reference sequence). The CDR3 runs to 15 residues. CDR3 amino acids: CASSFLPQALGELFF. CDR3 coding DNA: TGTGCCAGCAGCTTTCTCCCCCAGGCCCTCGGGGAGCTGTTTTTT.

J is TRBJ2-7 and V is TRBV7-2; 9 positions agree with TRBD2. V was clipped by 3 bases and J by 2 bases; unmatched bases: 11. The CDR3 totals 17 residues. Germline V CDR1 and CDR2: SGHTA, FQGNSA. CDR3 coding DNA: TGTGCCAGCAGCTTGACAGCGGGAGGCACTCGTACCTACGAGCAGTACTTC. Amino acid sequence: CASSLTAGGTRTYEQYF.

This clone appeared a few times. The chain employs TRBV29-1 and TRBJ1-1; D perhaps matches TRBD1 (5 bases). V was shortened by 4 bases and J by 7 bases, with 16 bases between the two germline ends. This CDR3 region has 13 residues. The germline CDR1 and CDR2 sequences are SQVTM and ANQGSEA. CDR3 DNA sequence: TGCAGCGTTGCCCCAGTTGGGCAGGGTGAAGCTTTCTTT. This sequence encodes CSVAPVGQGEAFF.

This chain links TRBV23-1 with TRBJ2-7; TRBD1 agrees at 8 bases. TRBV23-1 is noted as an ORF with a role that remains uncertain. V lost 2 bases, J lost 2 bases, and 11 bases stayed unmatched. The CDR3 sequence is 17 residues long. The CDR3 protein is CASSQKDQGAIPYEQYF. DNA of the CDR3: TGCGCCAGCAGTCAAAAAGATCAGGGGGCAATTCCCTACGAGCAGTACTTC.

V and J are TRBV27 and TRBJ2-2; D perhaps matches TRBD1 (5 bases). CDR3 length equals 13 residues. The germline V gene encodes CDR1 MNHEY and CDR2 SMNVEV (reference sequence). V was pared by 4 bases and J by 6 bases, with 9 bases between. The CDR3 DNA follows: TGTGCCAGCAGTTCATACAGGTCCGGGGAGCTGTTTTTT. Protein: CASSSYRSGELFF.

CDR3 DNA: TGTGCCAGCAGCTTAGATCACGAGGGGACCCAGTACTTC. Translation gives CASSLDHEGTQYF. The chain recombines TRBV11-3 with TRBJ2-5; a possible D gene is TRBD2 (5 bases). The V end was cut by 0 bases, the J end by 7 bases, with 9 bases between. Per the germline V gene, CDR1 is SGHNT and CDR2 is YENEEA. The CDR3 length is 13 residues.

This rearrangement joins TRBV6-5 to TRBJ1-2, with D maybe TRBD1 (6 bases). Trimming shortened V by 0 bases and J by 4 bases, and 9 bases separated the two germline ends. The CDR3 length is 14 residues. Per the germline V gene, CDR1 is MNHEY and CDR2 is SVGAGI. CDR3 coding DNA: TGTGCCAGCAGTTACTCCGGACAGCCCTATGGCTACACCTTC. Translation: CASSYSGQPYGYTF.

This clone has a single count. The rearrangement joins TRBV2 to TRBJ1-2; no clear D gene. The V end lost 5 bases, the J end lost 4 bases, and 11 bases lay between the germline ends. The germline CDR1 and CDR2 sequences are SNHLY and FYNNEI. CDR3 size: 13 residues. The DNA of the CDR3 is TGTGCCAGCAGTTCCGCCGGACTCTATGGCTACACCTTC. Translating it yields CASSSAGLYGYTF.

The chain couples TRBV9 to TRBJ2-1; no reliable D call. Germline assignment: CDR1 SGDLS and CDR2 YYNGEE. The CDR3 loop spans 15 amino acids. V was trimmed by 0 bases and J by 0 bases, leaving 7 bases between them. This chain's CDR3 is CASSVEESSYNEQFF. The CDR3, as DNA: TGTGCCAGCAGCGTAGAGGAGAGCTCCTACAATGAGCAGTTCTTC. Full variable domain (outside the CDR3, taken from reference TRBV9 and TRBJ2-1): DSGVTQTPKHLITATGQRVTLRCSPRSGDLSVYWYQQSLDQGLQFLIQYYNGEERAKGNILERFSAQQFPDLHSELNLSSLELGDSALYFCASSVEESSYNEQFFGPGTRLTVL.